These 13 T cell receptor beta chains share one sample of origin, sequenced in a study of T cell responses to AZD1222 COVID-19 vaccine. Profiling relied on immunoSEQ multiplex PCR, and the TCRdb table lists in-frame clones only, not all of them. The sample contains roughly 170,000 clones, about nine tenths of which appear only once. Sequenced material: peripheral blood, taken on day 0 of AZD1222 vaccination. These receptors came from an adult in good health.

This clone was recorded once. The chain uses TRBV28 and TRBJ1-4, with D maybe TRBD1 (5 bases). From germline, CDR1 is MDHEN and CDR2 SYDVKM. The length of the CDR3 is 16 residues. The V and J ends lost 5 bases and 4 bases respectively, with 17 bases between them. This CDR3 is CASSVTAWGDNEKLFF. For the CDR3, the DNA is TGTGCCAGCAGTGTCACAGCATGGGGGGATAATGAAAAACTGTTTTTT.

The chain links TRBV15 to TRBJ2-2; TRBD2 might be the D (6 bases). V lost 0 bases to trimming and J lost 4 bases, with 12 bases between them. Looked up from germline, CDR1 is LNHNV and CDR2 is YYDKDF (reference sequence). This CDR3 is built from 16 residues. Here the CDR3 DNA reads TGTGCCACCAGCAGAGATGGAAGACTAGTCACCGGGGAGCTGTTTTTT. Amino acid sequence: CATSRDGRLVTGELFF.

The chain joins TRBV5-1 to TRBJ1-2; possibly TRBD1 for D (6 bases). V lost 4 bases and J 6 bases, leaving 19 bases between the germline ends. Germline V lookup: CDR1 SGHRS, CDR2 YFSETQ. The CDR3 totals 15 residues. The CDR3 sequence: CASSPDTGIGDGYTF. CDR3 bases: TGCGCCAGCAGCCCCGATACAGGGATAGGTGATGGCTACACCTTC.

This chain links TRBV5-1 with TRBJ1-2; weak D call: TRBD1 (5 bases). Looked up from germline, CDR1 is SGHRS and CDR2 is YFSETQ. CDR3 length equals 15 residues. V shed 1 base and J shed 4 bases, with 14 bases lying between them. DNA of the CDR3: TGCGCCAGCAGCTTGAGGCAGGGCGAGGTCTATGGCTACACCTTC. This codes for CASSLRQGEVYGYTF.

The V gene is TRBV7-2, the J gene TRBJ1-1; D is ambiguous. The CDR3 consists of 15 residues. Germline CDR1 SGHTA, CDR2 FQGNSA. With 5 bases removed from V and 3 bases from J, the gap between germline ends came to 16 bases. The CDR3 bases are TGTGCCAGCAGCCTCACCGGGATTACGGACACTGAAGCTTTCTTT. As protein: CASSLTGITDTEAFF. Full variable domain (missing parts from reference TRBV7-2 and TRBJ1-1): GAGVSQSPSNKVTEKGKDVELRCDPISGHTALYWYRQSLGQGLEFLIYFQGNSAPDKSGLPSDRFSAERTGGSVSTLTIQRTQQEDSAVYLCASSLTGITDTEAFFGQGTRLTVV.

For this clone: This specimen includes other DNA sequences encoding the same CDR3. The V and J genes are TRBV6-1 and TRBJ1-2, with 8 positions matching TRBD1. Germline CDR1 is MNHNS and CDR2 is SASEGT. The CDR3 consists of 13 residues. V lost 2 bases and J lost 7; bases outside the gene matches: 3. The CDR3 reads CASSEQGASGYTF. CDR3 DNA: TGTGCCAGCAGTGAACAGGGGGCTAGTGGCTACACCTTC.

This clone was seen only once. CDR3 DNA: TGTGCCAGCAGTTTCTGGGCCGAGAATCGTGATGGCTACACCTTC. This codes for CASSFWAENRDGYTF. The gene calls are TRBV27 and TRBJ1-2, with D unresolved. Trimming pared 3 bases from V and 6 bases from J, leaving 17 bases between. This CDR3 is built from 15 residues. The germline gives CDR1 MNHEY, CDR2 SMNVEV (reference sequence).

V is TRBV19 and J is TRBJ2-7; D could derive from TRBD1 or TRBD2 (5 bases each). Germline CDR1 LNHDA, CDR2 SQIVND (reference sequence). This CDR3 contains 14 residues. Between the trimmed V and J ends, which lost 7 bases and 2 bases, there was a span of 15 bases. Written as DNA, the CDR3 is TGTGCCAGTATATTTGCGACGGGGCCCTACGAGCAGTACTTC. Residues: CASIFATGPYEQYF.

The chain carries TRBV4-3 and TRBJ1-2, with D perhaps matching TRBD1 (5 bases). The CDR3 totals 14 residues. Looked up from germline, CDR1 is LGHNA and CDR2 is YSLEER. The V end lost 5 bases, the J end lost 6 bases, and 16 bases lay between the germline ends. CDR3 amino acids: CASSFGGAGDGYTF. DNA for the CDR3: TGCGCCAGCAGCTTCGGTGGGGCCGGGGATGGCTACACCTTC.

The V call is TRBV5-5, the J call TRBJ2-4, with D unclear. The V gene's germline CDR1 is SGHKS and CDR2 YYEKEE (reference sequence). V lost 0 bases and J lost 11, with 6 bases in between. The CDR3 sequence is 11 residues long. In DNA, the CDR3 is TGTGCCAGCAGCTTGGCAGTTTTTCAGTACTTC. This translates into CASSLAVFQYF.

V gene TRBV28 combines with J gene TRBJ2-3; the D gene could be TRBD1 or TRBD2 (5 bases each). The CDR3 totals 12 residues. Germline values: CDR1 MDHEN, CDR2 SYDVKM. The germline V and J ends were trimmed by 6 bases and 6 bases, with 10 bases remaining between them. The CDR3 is CASRGVGDTQYF. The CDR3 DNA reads TGTGCCAGCAGGGGGGTTGGCGATACGCAGTATTTT.

The CDR3 DNA follows: TGTGCCTGGAGTACTAGTCGGGAGACCCAGTACTTC. Translating gives CAWSTSRETQYF. The chain couples TRBV30 to TRBJ2-5; perhaps TRBD2 as D (5 bases). This CDR3 comprises 12 residues. V was cut by 2 bases and J by 5 bases, with 9 bases left in between. The germline V gene encodes CDR1 GTSNPN and CDR2 SVGIG (reference sequence).

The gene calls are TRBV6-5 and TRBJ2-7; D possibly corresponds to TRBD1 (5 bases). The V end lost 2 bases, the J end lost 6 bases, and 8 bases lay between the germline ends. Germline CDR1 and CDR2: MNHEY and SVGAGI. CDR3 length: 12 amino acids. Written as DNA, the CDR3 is TGTGCCAGCAGTTACAGGGGTTCCGAGCAGTACTTC. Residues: CASSYRGSEQYF.